These 9 T cell receptor beta chains came from one sample sequenced in a study of blood T cells in healthy people across ages. A sample-barcoded 5' primer and a J-beta primer mix were used in a second PCR of about 7 to 12 cycles. MiXCR, run by TCRdb on the 5' RACE reads, gives a single entry per CDR3 protein. The sample has about 1.5 million distinct CDR3 sequences; approximately 43% are singletons. Sequenced input: blood. The source is a woman under 30 in good health.

This chain links TRBV6-2 or TRBV6-3 with TRBJ2-1, with 7 nucleotides matching TRBD1. Near its end, the DNA agrees better with TRBJ2-7, so the J call may be wrong. The germline V gene has CDR1 MNHEY and CDR2 SVGEGT. This CDR3 comprises 14 residues. The CDR3 region has the DNA TGTGCCATCCGTGGGAACAGGGGTCTCTACGAGCAGTACTTC. It codes for CAIRGNRGLYEQYF.

The CDR3 sequence is CASSVAQGWGYTF. The DNA of the CDR3 is TGTGCCAGCAGTGTTGCCCAGGGCTGGGGCTACACCTTC. The chain combines TRBV27 with TRBJ1-2; maybe TRBD1 (5 bases). The CDR3 length is 13 residues. V gave up 5 bases and J gave up 8 bases, with 15 bases separating them. CDR1 and CDR2 (germline): MNHEY, SMNVEV (reference sequence).

Only one count was recorded for this clonotype. Germline and junction disagree at one end, which may indicate a read error. The chain couples TRBV5-1 to TRBJ2-3; weak D call: TRBD1 (5 bases). This CDR3 contains 15 residues. Per germline, CDR1 SGHRS and CDR2 YFSETQ. The CDR3 bases are TGCGCCAGCAGCTTGGGACAGACCTCCACAGGTACGCAGTATTTT. Translation gives CASSLGQTSTGTQYF.

In nucleotides, the CDR3 is TGTGCCAGCAGTTACCCGAGTGTTACTCTAGCGGGAGACAATGAGCAGTTCTTC. Its protein product is CASSYPSVTLAGDNEQFF. The chain joins TRBV6-5 to TRBJ2-1; 10 bases fit TRBD2. This CDR3 is 18 amino acids long. Germline V gene sequence: CDR1 MNHEY, CDR2 SVGAGI. V lost 2 bases, J lost 5 bases, and 12 bases stayed unmatched.

This clonotype appeared many times. The chain joins TRBV12-3 or TRBV12-4 to TRBJ1-2; TRBD1 might be the D (6 bases). The CDR3 is made up of 15 amino acids. The V end lost 6 bases, the J end lost 0 bases, and 14 bases lay between the germline ends. CDR3: CASSLTGSANYGYTF. CDR3 sequence (DNA): TGTGCCAGCAGCCTTACAGGGTCAGCTAACTATGGCTACACCTTC.

Worth noting for this clonotype: It may be a read error: a sequence one base away is much more abundant. Since no conserved phenylalanine or tryptophan closes the CDR3, a read error is the likely cause. The CDR3 DNA follows: TGTGCCAGCAGCCCCAGGAGCTCCTACAATGAGCAGTTCTCC. Protein sequence: CASSPRSSYNEQFS. The V call is TRBV3-1, the J call TRBJ2-1, with D uncertain. V lost 4 bases to trimming and J lost 0 bases, with 7 bases between them. CDR1 LGHDT and CDR2 YNNKEL come from the germline V gene (reference sequence). CDR3 size: 14 residues.

The chain has TRBV28 and TRBJ2-7; 9 bases line up with TRBD1. CDR1 is MDHEN and CDR2 is SYDVKM in the germline V gene. The CDR3 runs to 15 residues. Trimming cost V 5 bases and J 2 bases; bases outside gene matches: 7. CDR3 sequence reads: CASSRPGQGTYEQYF. CDR3 bases: TGTGCCAGCAGTAGACCGGGACAGGGAACCTACGAGCAGTACTTC.

The sample holds a few counts of this clonotype. The chain joins TRBV7-8 to TRBJ1-4; no clear D. The CDR3 extends over 17 amino acids. Germline CDR1 is SGHVS and CDR2 is FQNEAQ. V lost 2 bases to trimming and J lost 3 bases, with 16 bases between them. Here the CDR3 reads CASSLKRVAGPNEKLFF. CDR3 nucleotides: TGTGCCAGCAGCTTAAAGAGAGTTGCCGGACCTAATGAAAAACTGTTTTTT.

This clonotype was detected only a few times. Given a much more abundant clone one base away, this may be a read error. The CDR3 region is CASRKGAGMNEQYF. As DNA, the CDR3 is TGTGCCAGCAGGAAAGGGGCCGGAATGAATGAGCAGTACTTC. The chain combines TRBV6-2 or TRBV6-3 with TRBJ2-5; tentatively, D is TRBD1 (5 bases). Per germline, CDR1 MNHEY and CDR2 SVGEGT. The CDR3 has 14 residues. Trimming stripped 6 bases from V and 11 bases from J, with 22 bases between.